The 3 T cell receptor beta chains below were found in one sample sequenced in a study of shared clonotypes between healthy human individuals. Profiling relied on immunoSEQ multiplex PCR, and the TCRdb table lists in-frame clones only, not all of them. The sample has roughly 760,000 clones, approximately 79% seen once. Sequencing was done on a sample of memory CD4+ T cells sorted from blood. Subset meaning: CD45RA-negative fraction. Every receptor here comes from a woman in her twenties or thirties in good health.

For this clone: Other DNA sequences of this sample code for an identical CDR3. V gene TRBV28 combines with J gene TRBJ1-2, with D maybe TRBD1 (6 bases). The germline V gene encodes CDR1 MDHEN and CDR2 SYDVKM. CDR3 length equals 12 residues. The germline V and J ends were trimmed by 6 bases and 5 bases, with 10 bases remaining between them. The CDR3 reads CASRGQLYGYTF. CDR3 bases: TGTGCCAGCAGAGGACAGTTATATGGCTACACCTTC.

This clone was picked up a small number of times. The V gene is TRBV5-4, the J gene TRBJ2-1, with TRBD2 matching over 10 bases. CDR3 length equals 15 residues. Germline V gene lookup returns CDR1 SGHNT and CDR2 YYREEE (reference sequence). V shed 4 bases and J 5 bases; nucleotides not matched to a gene: 6. CDR3 in DNA: TGTGCCAGCAGCCCAACTAGCGGGAAAAACAATGAGCAGTTCTTC. Protein product: CASSPTSGKNNEQFF.

The rearrangement links TRBV15 to TRBJ2-5, with D unresolved. The CDR3 covers 13 residues. V dropped 5 bases and J dropped 2 bases, with 9 bases sitting between them. The germline V gene has CDR1 LNHNV and CDR2 YYDKDF (reference sequence). The CDR3 coding sequence is TGTGCCACCAGCCCCCGAGTTCAAGAGACCCAGTACTTC. Translated, it gives CATSPRVQETQYF. Combining the CDR3 with reference TRBV15 and TRBJ2-5 gives the whole variable domain DAMVIQNPRYQVTQFGKPVTLSCSQTLNHNVMYWYQQKSSQAPKLLFHYYDKDFNNEADTPDNFQSRRPNTSFCFLDIRSPGLGDTAMYLCATSPRVQETQYFGPGTRLLVL.